This T cell receptor beta chain is drawn from a study of post-analysis software for immune sequencing data. Overall study context: Relapsing-remitting, secondary progressive and progressive-relapsing courses of multiple sclerosis were included.

Included in the TCR beta cDNA libraries were unique molecular identifiers. TCRdb analysed the PCR reads with MiXCR anew, one entry per CDR3 protein. The table lists hundreds of thousands of distinct CDR3 sequences, roughly 46% of them singletons. This sequence originates from a girl aged 10 to 17 with multiple sclerosis. Sequencing was performed on blood.

CDR3 sequence (DNA): TGTGCCAGCCTAGGAGACGAAAACATTCAGTACTTC. Translation: CASLGDENIQYF. V gene TRBV2 combines with J gene TRBJ2-4; D unclear. The CDR3 has 12 residues. V was pared by 8 bases and J by 5 bases, with 10 bases between. CDR1 and CDR2 (germline): SNHLY, FYNNEI.